These 18 T cell receptor beta chains came from one sample sequenced in a study of identical twins (dated by TCRdb to between 2015 and 2016). The receptor library was made with 5' RACE. Instrument on record: Illumina HiSeq 2000. The raw public reads went through TCRdb reprocessing: fastp at Q25, MiXCR clone calling, in-frame beta chains kept. Each CDR3 protein gets just one entry, which takes the most common genes and DNA from the rows behind it. The sample table contains 690,000 or so distinct CDR3 sequences; only one count was recorded for 8.6% of them. The ten most abundant clones make up 0.98% of the sample. The same data also went into a second study, on yellow fever vaccine responses in identical twins.

The sequenced sample was PBMCs. Every receptor here comes from a woman aged 18 to 35 in good health.

V usage is TRBV9 and J usage is TRBJ2-1; D not certain. Germline assignment: CDR1 SGDLS and CDR2 YYNGEE. The germline V and J ends were trimmed by 0 bases and 2 bases, with 12 bases remaining between them. The CDR3 has 16 residues. For the CDR3, the DNA is TGTGCCAGCAGCGTAGTCCCCAGCCAAGCCTACAATGAGCAGTTCTTC. This encodes CASSVVPSQAYNEQFF.

This clonotype was counted only a few times. This chain connects TRBV5-1 to TRBJ1-1; D is possibly TRBD1 (5 bases). V shed 2 bases and J shed 3 bases, with 11 bases lying between them. The CDR3 has 14 residues. The germline V gene has CDR1 SGHRS and CDR2 YFSETQ. CDR3 in DNA: TGCGCCAGCAGCTTTGAGGGGTTAGACACTGAAGCTTTCTTT. It codes for CASSFEGLDTEAFF.

This chain joins TRBV11-2 and TRBJ2-3, with TRBD2 matching 13 bases. V was pared by 5 bases and J by 1 base, with 9 bases of the junction left unmatched. Germline values: CDR1 SGHAT, CDR2 FQNNGV. The CDR3 length is 18 residues. The CDR3 DNA reads as TGTGCCAGCAGCGTACTAGCGGGGGGGCCAAGGGGCACAGATACGCAGTATTTT. This gives the protein CASSVLAGGPRGTDTQYF.

The gene calls are TRBV3-1 and TRBJ2-2; 8 bases match TRBD2. The J segment lost 7 bases and the V segment lost 1 base, leaving 2 bases of the junction unmatched. The CDR3 has 14 amino acids. Germline V CDR1 and CDR2: LGHDT, YNNKEL (reference sequence). In DNA, the CDR3 is TGTGCCAGCAGCCAAGCGGGGGGGCGCGGGGAGCTGTTTTTT. It codes for CASSQAGGRGELFF.

The chain recombines TRBV30 with TRBJ2-5; D is tentatively TRBD1 or TRBD2 (5 bases each). CDR1 is GTSNPN, CDR2 SVGIG, per germline (reference sequence). The CDR3 has 18 amino acids. Between the trimmed V and J ends, which lost 0 bases and 3 bases, there was a span of 23 bases. The CDR3 nucleotides read TGTGCCTGGAGTGTACTCGAGACAGCCCTAAGACTAAAAGAGACCCAGTACTTC. Protein sequence: CAWSVLETALRLKETQYF. The full variable domain, with the rest looked up from reference TRBV30 and TRBJ2-5, is SQTIHQWPATLVQPVGSPLSLECTVEGTSNPNLYWYRQAAGRGLQLLFYSVGIGQISSEVPQNLSASRPQDRQFILSSKKLLLSDSGFYLCAWSVLETALRLKETQYFGPGTRLLVL.

This clonotype showed up just a few times. The rearrangement uses TRBV10-2 and TRBJ2-5; tentative D call: TRBD1 (5 bases). The CDR3 runs 13 residues. CDR1 WSHSY and CDR2 SAAADI come from the germline V gene. V was trimmed by 8 bases and J by 5 bases, leaving 15 bases between them. The CDR3 region is CASAGPLGETQYF. DNA of the CDR3: TGCGCCAGCGCAGGGCCGTTGGGGGAGACCCAGTACTTC.

V is TRBV12-3 or TRBV12-4 and J is TRBJ2-3, with 9 positions matching TRBD2. Trimming at V came to 4 bases and at J to 0 bases, leaving 5 bases not matched to a gene. The CDR3 is 16 amino acids. CDR3 bases: TGTGCCAGCAGTTACTCTAGCGGGACTAGCACAGATACGCAGTATTTT. Translated: CASSYSSGTSTDTQYF.

In this sample, this clonotype turned up once. The chain joins TRBV7-2 to TRBJ2-1; 7 positions agree with TRBD1. This CDR3 contains 13 residues. Trimming removed 7 bases from V and 5 bases from J; junction bases left unmatched: 5. CDR1 and CDR2 (germline): SGHTA, FQGNSA. This CDR3 reads CASTGQNNNEQFF. The CDR3 coding sequence is TGTGCCAGCACGGGACAGAACAACAATGAGCAGTTCTTC.

V is TRBV12-3 or TRBV12-4 and J is TRBJ1-1; maybe TRBD1 (5 bases). The CDR3 runs 15 residues. V was clipped by 3 bases and J by 5 bases, with 16 bases between them. CDR3 amino acids: CASSFPAGGRTEAFF. In DNA, the CDR3 is TGTGCCAGCAGTTTTCCTGCGGGGGGGAGGACTGAAGCTTTCTTT.

The rearrangement joins TRBV21-1 to TRBJ1-1; TRBD1 reflects the table's D call only, with no check against the DNA. TRBV21-1 is a pseudogene. The CDR3 has 14 amino acids. In DNA form, the CDR3 reads TGTGCCAGCAGCACCAGGGATATCGGCACTGAAGCTTTCTTT. Its protein is CASSTRDIGTEAFF.

The rearrangement joins TRBV7-2 to TRBJ1-1, with a weak D call TRBD1 (5 bases). CDR3 length: 15 amino acids. Germline CDR1 is SGHTA and CDR2 is FQGNSA. Trimming took 5 bases from V and 6 from J, leaving 19 bases between them. For the CDR3, the DNA is TGTGCCAGCAGCCGGTCTCCAGGGTTGGACGCTGAAGCTTTCTTT. This codes for CASSRSPGLDAEAFF.

J is TRBJ2-1 and V is TRBV6-2 or TRBV6-3; the match to TRBD2 covers 9 bases. The CDR3 runs to 15 residues. CDR1 and CDR2 (germline): MNHEY, SVGEGT. The J segment lost 7 bases and the V segment lost 10 bases, leaving 14 bases of the junction unmatched. The CDR3 DNA follows: TGTGCCAACAAAGCCCCCATAGCGGGAGATAATGAGCAGTTCTTC. Translating gives CANKAPIAGDNEQFF.

The chain couples TRBV21-1 to TRBJ2-7; the listed D gene, TRBD2, was not tested against the DNA. TRBV21-1 is noted as a pseudogene. This CDR3 is built from 15 residues. The CDR3: CASSNSRRSLYEQYF. CDR3 in DNA: TGTGCCAGCAGCAACTCCCGCAGGTCCCTCTACGAGCAGTACTTC.

This clonotype was seen only a few times. The chain couples TRBV9 to TRBJ2-1, with 7 nucleotides matching TRBD1. Germline trimming cut 3 bases from V and 0 bases from J; bases unmatched to any gene: 3. Germline-derived CDR1 and CDR2 are SGDLS and YYNGEE. The CDR3 loop spans 15 amino acids. The CDR3 region has the DNA TGTGCCAGCAGCGAGGGGGCCTACTCCTACAATGAGCAGTTCTTC. Translating gives CASSEGAYSYNEQFF.

Only a few counts were recorded for this clonotype. V is TRBV18 and J is TRBJ2-1, with 10 bases matching TRBD2. V lost 4 bases and J lost 6; bases outside the gene matches: 9. The CDR3 length is 16 residues. The germline V gene has CDR1 KGHSH and CDR2 LQKENI. The CDR3 DNA reads TGTGCCAGCTCACGAAACCTAGCGGGAGCGGGCAATGAGCAGTTCTTC. This translates into CASSRNLAGAGNEQFF.

This clonotype was counted between two and nine times. The V gene is TRBV12-3 or TRBV12-4, the J gene TRBJ1-2; possible D gene TRBD1, 6 bases. The germline V and J ends were trimmed by 5 bases and 2 bases, with 6 bases remaining between them. The CDR3 is 12 residues long. As DNA, the CDR3 is TGTGCCAGCAGTACAGGGAACTATGGCTACACCTTC. It translates to CASSTGNYGYTF.

The table lists this clonotype with a few counts. The rearrangement joins TRBV9 to TRBJ2-7, with 10 positions matching TRBD1. J gave up 7 bases and V 2 bases, and 6 bases lay outside the gene matches. The CDR3 loop spans 14 amino acids. Germline values: CDR1 SGDLS, CDR2 YYNGEE. The CDR3 sequence is CASSVLGQGGEQYF. The CDR3 DNA is TGTGCCAGCAGCGTGCTAGGACAGGGGGGAGAGCAGTACTTC.

CDR3 amino acids: CASSLAQLRTTDTQYF. In DNA, the CDR3 is TGTGCCAGCAGCTTGGCCCAGCTGCGTACCACGGATACGCAGTATTTT. The J gene is TRBJ2-3, the V gene TRBV5-4, with D unresolved. Trimming stripped 0 bases from V and 6 bases from J, with 17 bases between. Per germline, CDR1 SGHNT and CDR2 YYREEE (reference sequence). The CDR3 runs 16 residues.